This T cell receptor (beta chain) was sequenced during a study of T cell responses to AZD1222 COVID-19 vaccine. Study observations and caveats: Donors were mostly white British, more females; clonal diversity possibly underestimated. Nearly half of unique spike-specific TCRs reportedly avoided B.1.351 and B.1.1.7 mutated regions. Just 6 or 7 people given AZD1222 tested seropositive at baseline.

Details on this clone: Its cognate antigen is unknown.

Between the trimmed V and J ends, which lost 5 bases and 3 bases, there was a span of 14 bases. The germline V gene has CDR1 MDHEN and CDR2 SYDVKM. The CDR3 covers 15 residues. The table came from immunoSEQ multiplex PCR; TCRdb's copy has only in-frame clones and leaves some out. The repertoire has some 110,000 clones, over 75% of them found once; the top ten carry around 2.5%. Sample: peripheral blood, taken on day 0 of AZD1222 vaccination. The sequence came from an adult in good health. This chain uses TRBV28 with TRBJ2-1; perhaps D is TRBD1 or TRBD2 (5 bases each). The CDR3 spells CASSVAGTRYNEQFF. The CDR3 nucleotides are TGTGCCAGCAGTGTCGCCGGGACCCGCTACAATGAGCAGTTCTTC.